A selection of T cell receptor beta chains follows, all from one sample in a study of T-cell reconstitution after alpha-beta-depleted transplantation in children. TCRdb re-derived calls from the PCR reads in MiXCR, one entry per CDR3 protein. Among about half a million distinct CDR3 sequences listed, under 15% were seen once. The material was PBMCs from the stem cell graft donor, obtained from the stem cell graft. The source of these receptors is a human donor who donated a stem cell graft to a child with combined immunodeficiency. The CDR3 runs from the conserved cysteine through the conserved F or W. D genes are given only for firm matches. Size tells how often a clone was seen (once, few, many) or the class of an expanded clone, and some rows leave it out.

size,V,D,length,J,DNA,CDR3
many,TRBV6-4,TRBD2,17,TRBJ2-3,TGTGCCAGCAGTGAGGATGCCCAGCGGGGGGGCATAGATACGCAGTATTTT,CASSEDAQRGGIDTQYF
many,TRBV20-1,TRBD1,14,TRBJ1-1,TGCAGTGCGCCAAAACAGGGGGCGGGCACTGAAGCTTTCTTT,CSAPKQGAGTEAFF
NA,TRBV7-3,TRBD1,17,TRBJ2-7,TGTGCCAGCAGCTTATCCATCGGGACAGGCGGATCCTACGAGCAGTACTTC,CASSLSIGTGGSYEQYF
many,TRBV15,TRBD2,16,TRBJ2-1,TGTGCCACCAGCAGAGATACGGCGGGAGCGGACAATGAGCAGTTCTTC,CATSRDTAGADNEQFF
many,TRBV12-3/TRBV12-4,NA,15,TRBJ1-2,TGTGCCAGCAGTCCTCGGCCCGGGAGTTACTATGGCTACACCTTC,CASSPRPGSYYGYTF
NA,TRBV5-1,NA,14,TRBJ2-5,TGCGCCAGCAGCAGGGAAAGGGGATTGGAGACCCAGTACTTC,CASSRERGLETQYF
NA,TRBV6-2/TRBV6-3,NA,15,TRBJ2-5,TGTGCCAGCAGGGGAGCGATACAGGTACCCGAGACCCAGTACTTC,CASRGAIQVPETQYF
NA,TRBV11-2,NA,11,TRBJ1-4,TGTGCCAGCAGCTTAGGGGGAAAACTGTTTTTT,CASSLGGKLFF
NA,TRBV4-3,TRBD2,17,TRBJ2-1,TGCGCCAGCAGCCAAGTAATCCTAGCGGGAGCCCGCAATGAGCAGTTCTTC,CASSQVILAGARNEQFF
many,TRBV6-5,NA,15,TRBJ1-3,TGTGCCAGCAGTTACGTAGGATTCGCTTTAAACACCATATATTTT,CASSYVGFALNTIYF
few,TRBV20-1,TRBD1,15,TRBJ2-3,TGCAGTGCTAGAGCCTGGGACAGGGCCACAGATACGCAGTATTTT,CSARAWDRATDTQYF
many,TRBV7-8,TRBD1,19,TRBJ2-1,TGTGCCAGCAGAATAGGGACAGGGTTTGGCGTGTCGATAAACAATGAGCAGTTCTTC,CASRIGTGFGVSINNEQFF
NA,TRBV7-9,NA,14,TRBJ2-1,TGTGCCAGCAGCTTGGAGAAGGCCTACAATGAGCAGTTCTTC,CASSLEKAYNEQFF
NA,TRBV7-9,TRBD2,15,TRBJ2-1,TGTGCCAGCAGCTCAGGCCACTATGCGGGGGATGAGCAGTTCTTC,CASSSGHYAGDEQFF
NA,TRBV28,NA,12,TRBJ2-1,TGTGCCAGCAGTCCTACAGGGTTTGAGCAGTTCTTC,CASSPTGFEQFF
few,TRBV12-3/TRBV12-4,TRBD1,21,TRBJ1-1,TGTGCCAGCAGTTTTTTAACCCCCGACTTGATAACAGGGGGCTCGTACACTGAAGCTTTCTTT,CASSFLTPDLITGGSYTEAFF
NA,TRBV18,TRBD1,15,TRBJ1-3,TGTGCCAGCTCGCAAGGACAGGGTAGAGGAAACACCATATATTTT,CASSQGQGRGNTIYF
NA,TRBV6-5,NA,14,TRBJ1-2,TGTGCCAGCAGTTACATCCCGGACGGCTATGGCTACACCTTC,CASSYIPDGYGYTF
many,TRBV11-2,TRBD1,11,TRBJ1-2,TGTGCCAGCAGCTTAGTTCAGGGGGCCGAATTC,CASSLVQGAEF
NA,TRBV6-2/TRBV6-3,NA,14,TRBJ2-3,TGTGCCAGCACCGACGGGGGTACCTCAGATACGCAGTATTTT,CASTDGGTSDTQYF
few,TRBV4-3,NA,15,TRBJ2-7,TGCGCCAGCAGCCAAGATAGCCGGGCTCCCTACGAGCAGTACTTC,CASSQDSRAPYEQYF
many,TRBV29-1,TRBD1,15,TRBJ2-7,TGCAGCGTTGATGGGGGACAGGGGCTCGACTACGAGCAGTACTTC,CSVDGGQGLDYEQYF
many,TRBV12-3/TRBV12-4,NA,15,TRBJ2-3,TGTGCCAGCAGTTTAGTTCTGGGGAGCACAGATACGCAGTATTTT,CASSLVLGSTDTQYF
NA,TRBV12-3/TRBV12-4,TRBD1,15,TRBJ1-4,TGTGCCAGCAGTCTTGGACAGGGGAGGAATGAAAAACTGTTTTTT,CASSLGQGRNEKLFF
NA,TRBV7-2,NA,16,TRBJ2-7,TGTGCCAGCAGCTTAGGGGTAGGCGCCCCGCCGGGGAAGCAGTACTTC,CASSLGVGAPPGKQYF
many,TRBV4-3,NA,15,TRBJ2-1,TGCGCCAGCAGCCCTGAGGGGGGAACCTACAATGAGCAGTTCTTC,CASSPEGGTYNEQFF
few,TRBV5-1,NA,16,TRBJ2-5,TGCGCCAGCAGCAAAAGGTATACGGGGACCCAAGAGACCCAGTACTTC,CASSKRYTGTQETQYF
few,TRBV20-1,TRBD1,14,TRBJ2-7,TGCAGTGCTAGTGGCCGGGACAGGTCCTACGAGCAGTACTTC,CSASGRDRSYEQYF
NA,TRBV15,TRBD2,16,TRBJ2-3,TGTGCCACCAGCAGAGAGTATAGCGGGGGGTTAAATACGCAGTATTTT,CATSREYSGGLNTQYF
NA,TRBV7-2,TRBD1,15,TRBJ1-4,TGTGCCAGCAGCTTAGCGGGACAGGGGAATGAAAAACTGTTTTTT,CASSLAGQGNEKLFF
few,TRBV5-1,TRBD2,16,TRBJ2-5,TGCGCCAGCAGCTTGCGGGGACTAGCGGGCGGGGAGACCCAGTACTTC,CASSLRGLAGGETQYF
few,TRBV4-3,TRBD1,13,TRBJ1-6,TGCGCCAGCAGCGGACAGGCTAGAGGACCCCTCCACTTT,CASSGQARGPLHF
NA,TRBV2,NA,13,TRBJ2-3,TGTGCCAGCAGGGACAGAAACACAGATACGCAGTATTTT,CASRDRNTDTQYF
NA,TRBV4-3,NA,16,TRBJ1-4,TGCGCCAGCAGCCAAGATCGAGGAGGGGGTTTTGAAAAACTGTTTTTT,CASSQDRGGGFEKLFF
few,TRBV7-9,NA,15,TRBJ2-1,TGTGCCAGCAGCTTACAGCGATCACCCTACAATGAGCAGTTCTTC,CASSLQRSPYNEQFF
few,TRBV28,TRBD1,14,TRBJ2-1,TGTGCCAGCAGGCGGGGACAGGGTGGGAATGAGCGTTTCTTC,CASRRGQGGNERFF
NA,TRBV20-1,NA,14,TRBJ2-2,TGCAGTGCTAGGCTAGGGGGTCGCACCGGGGAGCTGTTTTTT,CSARLGGRTGELFF
many,TRBV7-9,NA,16,TRBJ2-1,TGTGCCAGCAGCTTTCCTAAGGGGAGCTCCTACAATGAGCAGTTCTTC,CASSFPKGSSYNEQFF
NA,TRBV4-3,NA,15,TRBJ2-3,TGCGCCAGCAGCCAAGTCCGACAGAGCACAGATACGCAGTATTTT,CASSQVRQSTDTQYF
NA,TRBV10-2,NA,14,TRBJ2-3,TGCGCCAGCATGGAGACAAGGGGCCCAGATACGCAGTATTTT,CASMETRGPDTQYF
few,TRBV20-1,NA,15,TRBJ2-4,TGCAGTGCTAGTCCCCCGAGGGGGGCCAAAAACATTCAGTACTTC,CSASPPRGAKNIQYF
NA,TRBV15,NA,15,TRBJ2-1,TGTGCCACCAGCAGAGACAAATTCTCCTACAATGAGCAGTTCTTC,CATSRDKFSYNEQFF
NA,TRBV6-1,TRBD2,15,TRBJ2-1,TGTGCCAGCAGCCTAACTATAGCGGGAGGGATAGGGCAGTTCTTC,CASSLTIAGGIGQFF
NA,TRBV7-9,TRBD2,15,TRBJ2-1,TGTGCCAGCAGCCTTAGCGGGGGATTCTACAATGAGCAGTTCTTC,CASSLSGGFYNEQFF
NA,TRBV12-3/TRBV12-4,NA,15,TRBJ2-3,TGTGCCAGCAGTTTAGCGCTCGGGGGAGCAGATGCGCAGTATTTT,CASSLALGGADAQYF
few,TRBV12-3/TRBV12-4,TRBD2,13,TRBJ2-7,TGTGCCAGCAGACTAGCGGGAGCCCACGAGCAGTACTTC,CASRLAGAHEQYF
NA,TRBV3-1,NA,13,TRBJ1-5,TGTGCCAGCAGCCAGGCTGCAGGGCAGCCCCAGCATTTT,CASSQAAGQPQHF
few,TRBV12-3/TRBV12-4,NA,15,TRBJ1-1,TGTGCCAGCAGTTTAGCGGCTCTGGGGAACACTGAAGCTTTCTTT,CASSLAALGNTEAFF
few,TRBV7-9,NA,14,TRBJ1-4,TGTGCCAGCAGCCAACCTCAGGCTAATGAAAAACTGTTTTTT,CASSQPQANEKLFF
few,TRBV24-1,NA,17,TRBJ2-5,TGTGCCACCAGTCCAAAGTTCACTAAGGGGCTTCGAGAGACCCAGTACTTC,CATSPKFTKGLRETQYF
few,TRBV11-1,TRBD2,14,TRBJ2-1,TGTGCCAGCAGCTTGGCAGGGAGGGAGGATGAGCAGTTCTTC,CASSLAGREDEQFF
many,TRBV7-2,NA,17,TRBJ1-6,TGTGCCAGCAGCTTATCTCAAGGGAGGGGGGCTAATTCACCCCTCCACTTT,CASSLSQGRGANSPLHF
NA,TRBV20-1,NA,15,TRBJ2-3,TGCAGTGCTAGCACAGGGTTTGAGATCACAGATACGCAGTATTTT,CSASTGFEITDTQYF
NA,TRBV7-9,NA,16,TRBJ2-1,TGTGCCAGCAGCTTACTGGGCGGAGGAAGCTACAATGAGCAGTTCTTC,CASSLLGGGSYNEQFF
NA,TRBV20-1,NA,14,TRBJ1-4,TGCAGTGCTTCGTCGACCGCTCGTAATGAAAAACTGTTTTTT,CSASSTARNEKLFF